The rows below give T cell receptor beta chains drawn from one sample of a study of Ad26.COV2.S vaccination and SARS-CoV-2 variants. Generated by immunoSEQ multiplex PCR, the TCRdb table keeps only in-frame clones and is missing some. This sample has about 680,000 clones, with roughly 90% found just once. The sample was peripheral blood, taken in a trial of Ad26.COV2.S vaccine versus placebo. These receptors all come from a person between 18 and 59 years old who received the Ad26.COV2.S COVID-19 vaccine or a placebo. Both conserved end residues are part of each CDR3. D genes are given only for firm matches. Rows may omit the clone size; those that give it use once, few, many or a size class.

len	v_gene	d_gene	j_gene	abundance	CDR3nt	CDR3aa
13	TRBV12-3/TRBV12-4	-	TRBJ1-2	-	TGTGCCAGCAGGCCCGACTGGGGGGATGGCTACACCTTC	CASRPDWGDGYTF
16	TRBV7-2	TRBD1	TRBJ2-7	-	TGTGCCAGCAGCTTAGGAGGGACAGGGCGCACCTACGAGCAGTACTTC	CASSLGGTGRTYEQYF
12	TRBV12-5	-	TRBJ2-1	-	TGTGCTAGTCCCAGTTTGAGCAATGAGCAGTTCTTC	CASPSLSNEQFF
15	TRBV9	TRBD1	TRBJ1-1	-	TGTGCCAGCAGCCCTTTGACAGGGGCGTTTTCTGAAGCTTTCTTT	CASSPLTGAFSEAFF
17	TRBV15	-	TRBJ1-1	-	TGTGCCACCAGCAGAGGCCCTTCGGGCACACCGAACACTGAAGCTTTCTTT	CATSRGPSGTPNTEAFF
14	TRBV29-1	TRBD1	TRBJ2-7	-	TGCAGCGTTGAAACGACAGGGACCTCCTACGAGCAGTACTTC	CSVETTGTSYEQYF
16	TRBV5-6	-	TRBJ1-3	-	TGTGCCAGCAGCTTGATCGGAGGGGCGAATTTAAACACCATATATTTT	CASSLIGGANLNTIYF
14	TRBV2	-	TRBJ1-4	-	TGTGCCAGCAGTCCCCGGGGATCTGGCGAAAAACTGTTTTTT	CASSPRGSGEKLFF
17	TRBV18	-	TRBJ2-3	-	TGTGCCAGCTCATCACGTTTAATGGACTTAGCCGGGGATACGCAGTATTTT	CASSSRLMDLAGDTQYF
17	TRBV18	-	TRBJ1-3	-	TGTGCCAGCTCACCGTGGTTTGCCGGCACCTCTGGAAACACCATATATTTT	CASSPWFAGTSGNTIYF
14	TRBV7-9	-	TRBJ2-1	-	TGTGCCAGCAGCCAGCGTACGGGGTACAATGAGCAGTTCTTC	CASSQRTGYNEQFF
14	TRBV10-1	-	TRBJ2-7	-	TGCGCCAGCAGTGAGGTCAGCGGAAACTACGAGCAGTACTTC	CASSEVSGNYEQYF
14	TRBV2	-	TRBJ1-6	-	TGTGCCAGCAGGCTGGGCTCCTATAATTCACCCCTCCACTTT	CASRLGSYNSPLHF
15	TRBV7-2	-	TRBJ2-1	once	TGTGCCAGCAGCCTGCCCCTTAGCTCCTACAATGAGCAGTTCTTC	CASSLPLSSYNEQFF
14	TRBV1	-	TRBJ2-5	-	TGCACCAGCAGCGGGCGGGACCCCCGGGAGACCCAGTACTTC	CTSSGRDPRETQYF
16	TRBV30	-	TRBJ1-2	-	TGTGCCTGGAGTGTAGGGGGGGCCAGGGCGAGATATGGCTACACCTTC	CAWSVGGARARYGYTF